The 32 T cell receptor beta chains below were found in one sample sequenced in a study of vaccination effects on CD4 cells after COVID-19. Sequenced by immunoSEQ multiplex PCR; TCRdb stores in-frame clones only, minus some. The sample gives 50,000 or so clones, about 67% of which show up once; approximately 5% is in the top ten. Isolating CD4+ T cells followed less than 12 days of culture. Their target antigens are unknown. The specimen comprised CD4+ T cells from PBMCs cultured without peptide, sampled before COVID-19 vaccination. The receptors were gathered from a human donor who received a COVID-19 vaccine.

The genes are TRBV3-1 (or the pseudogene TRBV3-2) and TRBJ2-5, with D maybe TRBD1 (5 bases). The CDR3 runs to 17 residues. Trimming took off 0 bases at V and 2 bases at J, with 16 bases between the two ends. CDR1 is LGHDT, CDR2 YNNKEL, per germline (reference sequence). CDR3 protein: CASSQDGLDSPQETQYF. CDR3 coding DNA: TGTGCCAGCAGCCAAGATGGTTTAGACAGTCCACAAGAGACCCAGTACTTC.

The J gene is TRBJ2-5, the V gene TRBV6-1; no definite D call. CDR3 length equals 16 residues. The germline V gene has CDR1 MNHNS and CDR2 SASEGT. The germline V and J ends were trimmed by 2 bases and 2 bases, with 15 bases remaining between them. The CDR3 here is CASSERLSGFQETQYF. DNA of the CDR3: TGTGCCAGCAGTGAACGATTATCGGGTTTTCAAGAGACCCAGTACTTC.

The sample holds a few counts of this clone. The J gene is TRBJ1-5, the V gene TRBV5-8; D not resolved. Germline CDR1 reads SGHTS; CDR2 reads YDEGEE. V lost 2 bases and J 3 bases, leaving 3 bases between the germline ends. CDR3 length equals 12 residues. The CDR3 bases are TGTGCCAGCAGCTTACACAATCAGCCCCAGCATTTT. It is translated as CASSLHNQPQHF.

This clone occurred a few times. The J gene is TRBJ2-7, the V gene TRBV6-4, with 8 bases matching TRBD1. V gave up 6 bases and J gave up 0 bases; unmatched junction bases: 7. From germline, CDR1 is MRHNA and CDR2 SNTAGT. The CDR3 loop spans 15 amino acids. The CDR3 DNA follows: TGTGCCAGCAGATCCCGGGACAGGAGCTCCTACGAGCAGTACTTC. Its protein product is CASRSRDRSSYEQYF.

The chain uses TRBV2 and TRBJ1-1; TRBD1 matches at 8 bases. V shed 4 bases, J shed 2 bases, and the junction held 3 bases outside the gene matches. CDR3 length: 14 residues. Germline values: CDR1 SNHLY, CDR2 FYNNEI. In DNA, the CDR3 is TGTGCCAGCAGTGTGGACAGGGCTAACACTGAAGCTTTCTTT. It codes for CASSVDRANTEAFF.

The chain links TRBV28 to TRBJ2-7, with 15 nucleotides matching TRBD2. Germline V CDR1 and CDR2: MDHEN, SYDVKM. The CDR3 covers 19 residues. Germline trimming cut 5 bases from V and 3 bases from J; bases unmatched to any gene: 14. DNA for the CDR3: TGTGCCAGCAGTCTCGAGCCCGGGACTAGCGGGAGGACCAGCTACGAGCAGTACTTC. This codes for CASSLEPGTSGRTSYEQYF.

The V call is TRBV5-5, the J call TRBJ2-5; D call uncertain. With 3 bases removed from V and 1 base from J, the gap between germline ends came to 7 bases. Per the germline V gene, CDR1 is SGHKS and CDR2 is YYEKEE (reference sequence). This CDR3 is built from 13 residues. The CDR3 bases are TGTGCCAGCAGCTCGACTGGCCAAGAGACCCAGTACTTC. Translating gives CASSSTGQETQYF.

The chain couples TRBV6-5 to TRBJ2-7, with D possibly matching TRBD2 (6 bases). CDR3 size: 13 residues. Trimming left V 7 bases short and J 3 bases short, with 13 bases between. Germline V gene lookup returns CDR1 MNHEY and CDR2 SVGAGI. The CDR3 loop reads CASKGTARYEQYF. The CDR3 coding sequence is TGTGCCAGCAAGGGGACTGCCCGCTACGAGCAGTACTTC.

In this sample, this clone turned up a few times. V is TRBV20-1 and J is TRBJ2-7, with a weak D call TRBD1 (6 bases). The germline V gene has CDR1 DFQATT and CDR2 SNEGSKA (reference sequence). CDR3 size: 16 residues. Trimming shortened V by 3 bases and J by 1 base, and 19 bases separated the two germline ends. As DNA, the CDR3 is TGCAGTGCTAGTTGGGGGCGAAAGAAGAGATCCTACGAGCAGTACTTC. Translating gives CSASWGRKKRSYEQYF.

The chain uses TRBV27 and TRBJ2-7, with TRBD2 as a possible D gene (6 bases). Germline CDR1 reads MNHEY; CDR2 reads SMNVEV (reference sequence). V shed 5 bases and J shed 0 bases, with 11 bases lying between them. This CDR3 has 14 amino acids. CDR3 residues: CASSPTSFSYEQYF. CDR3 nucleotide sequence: TGTGCCAGCAGTCCGACTAGTTTCTCCTACGAGCAGTACTTC.

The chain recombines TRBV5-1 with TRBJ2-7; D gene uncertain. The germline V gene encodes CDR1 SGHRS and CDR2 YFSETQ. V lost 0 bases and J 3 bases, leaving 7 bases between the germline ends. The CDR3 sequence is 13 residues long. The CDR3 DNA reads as TGCGCCAGCAGCTTGGAAAGTTTCTACGAGCAGTACTTC. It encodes CASSLESFYEQYF.

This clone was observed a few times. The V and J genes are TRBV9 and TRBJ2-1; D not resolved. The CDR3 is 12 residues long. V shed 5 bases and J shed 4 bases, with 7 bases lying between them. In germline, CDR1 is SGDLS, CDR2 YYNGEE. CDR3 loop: CASSVSYNEQFF. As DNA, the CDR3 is TGTGCCAGCAGTGTATCTTACAATGAGCAGTTCTTC.

The CDR3, as DNA: TGCGCCAGCAGCTTAACGGGACACCGGACTGATACGCAGTATTTT. As protein: CASSLTGHRTDTQYF. The chain combines TRBV5-1 with TRBJ2-3; TRBD1 is a possible D gene (6 bases). Germline V lookup: CDR1 SGHRS, CDR2 YFSETQ. The length of the CDR3 is 15 residues. V lost 2 bases to trimming and J lost 6 bases, with 16 bases between them.

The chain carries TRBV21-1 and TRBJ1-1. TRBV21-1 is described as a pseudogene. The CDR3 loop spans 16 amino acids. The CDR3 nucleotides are TGTGCCATCTGCCGTGACACGGGATTTATGAACACTGAAGCTTTCTTT. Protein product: CAICRDTGFMNTEAFF.

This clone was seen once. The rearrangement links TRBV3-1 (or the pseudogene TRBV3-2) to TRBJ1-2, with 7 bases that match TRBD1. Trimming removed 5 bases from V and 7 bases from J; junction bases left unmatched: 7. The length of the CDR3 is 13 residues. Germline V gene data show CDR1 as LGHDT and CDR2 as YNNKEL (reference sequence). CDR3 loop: CASSKGGEFGYTF. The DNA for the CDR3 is TGTGCCAGCAGCAAAGGGGGCGAGTTTGGCTACACCTTC.

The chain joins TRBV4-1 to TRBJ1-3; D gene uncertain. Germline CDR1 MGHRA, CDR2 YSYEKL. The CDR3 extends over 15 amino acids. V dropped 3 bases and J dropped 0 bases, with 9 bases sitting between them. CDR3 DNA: TGCGCCAGCAGCCATGGACCGATCTCTGGAAACACCATATATTTT. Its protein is CASSHGPISGNTIYF.

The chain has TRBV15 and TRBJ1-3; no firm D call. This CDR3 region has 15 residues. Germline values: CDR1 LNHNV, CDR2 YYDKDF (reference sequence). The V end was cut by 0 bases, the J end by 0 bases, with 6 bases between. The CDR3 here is CATSRDRFSGNTIYF. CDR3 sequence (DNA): TGTGCCACCAGCAGAGATCGGTTCTCTGGAAACACCATATATTTT.

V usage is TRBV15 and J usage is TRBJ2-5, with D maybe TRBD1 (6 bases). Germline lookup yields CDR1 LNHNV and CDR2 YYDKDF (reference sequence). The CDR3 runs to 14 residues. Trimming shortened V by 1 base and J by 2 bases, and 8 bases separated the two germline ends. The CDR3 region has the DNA TGTGCCACCAGCAGAGTTACAGGGCAAGAGACCCAGTACTTC. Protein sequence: CATSRVTGQETQYF.

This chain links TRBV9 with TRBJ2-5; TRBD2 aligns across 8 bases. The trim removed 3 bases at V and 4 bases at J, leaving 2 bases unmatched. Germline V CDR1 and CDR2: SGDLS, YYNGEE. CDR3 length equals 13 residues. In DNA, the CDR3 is TGTGCCAGCAGCGAAGCGGGAGCAGAGACCCAGTACTTC. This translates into CASSEAGAETQYF.

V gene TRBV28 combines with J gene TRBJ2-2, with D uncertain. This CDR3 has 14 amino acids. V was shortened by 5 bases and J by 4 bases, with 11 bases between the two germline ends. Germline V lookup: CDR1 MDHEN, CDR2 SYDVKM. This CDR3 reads CASSGLVLTGELFF. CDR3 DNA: TGTGCCAGCAGTGGCCTAGTTCTCACCGGGGAGCTGTTTTTT. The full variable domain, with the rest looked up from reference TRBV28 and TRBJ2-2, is DVKVTQSSRYLVKRTGEKVFLECVQDMDHENMFWYRQDPGLGLRLIYFSYDVKMKEKGDIPEGYSVSREKKERFSLILESASTNQTSMYLCASSGLVLTGELFFGEGSRLTVL.

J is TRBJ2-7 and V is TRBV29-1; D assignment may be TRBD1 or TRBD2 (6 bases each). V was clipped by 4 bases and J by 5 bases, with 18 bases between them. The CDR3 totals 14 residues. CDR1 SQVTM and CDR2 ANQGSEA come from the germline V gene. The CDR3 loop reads CSVVSRGDFDEQYF. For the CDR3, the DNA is TGCAGCGTTGTGTCTAGGGGGGACTTTGACGAGCAGTACTTC.

The CDR3 sequence: CAWKTLAGSPLHF. As DNA, the CDR3 is TGTGCCTGGAAAACTCTGGCGGGTTCACCCCTCCACTTT. The chain links TRBV30 to TRBJ1-6; no definite D call. V dropped 4 bases and J dropped 9 bases, with 13 bases sitting between them. The CDR3 has 13 residues. The V gene's germline CDR1 is GTSNPN and CDR2 SVGIG (reference sequence).

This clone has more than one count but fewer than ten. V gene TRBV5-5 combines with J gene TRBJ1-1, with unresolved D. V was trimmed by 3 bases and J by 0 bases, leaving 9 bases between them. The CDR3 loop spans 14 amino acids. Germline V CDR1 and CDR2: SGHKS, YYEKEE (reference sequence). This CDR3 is CASSWEIMNTEAFF. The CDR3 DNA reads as TGTGCCAGCAGCTGGGAGATAATGAACACTGAAGCTTTCTTT.

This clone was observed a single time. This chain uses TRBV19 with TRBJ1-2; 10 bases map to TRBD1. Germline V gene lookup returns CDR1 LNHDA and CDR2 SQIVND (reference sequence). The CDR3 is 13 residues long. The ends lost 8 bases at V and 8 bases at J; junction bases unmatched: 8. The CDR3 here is CASEDRGKGGYTF. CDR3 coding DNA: TGTGCCAGTGAGGACAGGGGGAAAGGAGGCTACACCTTC.

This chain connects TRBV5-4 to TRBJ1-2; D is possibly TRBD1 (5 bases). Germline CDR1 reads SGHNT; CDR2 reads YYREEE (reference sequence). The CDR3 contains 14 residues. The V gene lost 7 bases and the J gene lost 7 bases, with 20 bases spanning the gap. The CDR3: CASAPGTGRVGYTF. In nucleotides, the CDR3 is TGTGCCAGCGCCCCAGGGACGGGGCGCGTTGGCTACACCTTC.

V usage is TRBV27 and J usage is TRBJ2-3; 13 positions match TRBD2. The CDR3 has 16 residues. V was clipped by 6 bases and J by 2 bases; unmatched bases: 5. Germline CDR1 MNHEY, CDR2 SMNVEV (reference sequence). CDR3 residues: CASRLAGGPDTDTQYF. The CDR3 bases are TGTGCCAGCAGACTAGCGGGAGGGCCCGACACAGATACGCAGTATTTT.

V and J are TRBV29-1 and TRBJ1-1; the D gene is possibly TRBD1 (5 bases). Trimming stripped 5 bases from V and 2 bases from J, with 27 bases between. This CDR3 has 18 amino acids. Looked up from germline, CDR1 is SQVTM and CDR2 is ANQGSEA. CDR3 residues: CSVLTGASGFRGNTEAFF. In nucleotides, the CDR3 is TGCAGCGTTCTAACTGGTGCATCGGGGTTTAGGGGTAACACTGAAGCTTTCTTT.

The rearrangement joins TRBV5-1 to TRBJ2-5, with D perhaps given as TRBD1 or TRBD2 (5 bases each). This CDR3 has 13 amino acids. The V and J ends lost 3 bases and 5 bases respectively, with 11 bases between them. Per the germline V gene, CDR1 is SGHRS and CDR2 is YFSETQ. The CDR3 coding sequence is TGCGCCAGCAGCTCCGGGACCGGTGAGACCCAGTACTTC. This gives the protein CASSSGTGETQYF. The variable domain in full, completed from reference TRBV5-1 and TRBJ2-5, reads KAGVTQTPRYLIKTRGQQVTLSCSPISGHRSVSWYQQTPGQGLQFLFEYFSETQRNKGNFPGRFSGRQFSNSRSEMNVSTLELGDSALYLCASSSGTGETQYFGPGTRLLVL.

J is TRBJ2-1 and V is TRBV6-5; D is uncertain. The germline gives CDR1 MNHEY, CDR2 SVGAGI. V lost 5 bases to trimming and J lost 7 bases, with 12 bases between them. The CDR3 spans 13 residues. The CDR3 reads CASSLLKWNEQFF. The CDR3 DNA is TGTGCCAGCAGTCTATTAAAGTGGAATGAGCAGTTCTTC.

This CDR3 reads CASSSGRISNIQYF. CDR3 DNA sequence: TGTGCCAGCAGCTCGGGACGAATTTCAAACATTCAGTACTTC. This chain joins TRBV11-2 and TRBJ2-4; D is tentatively TRBD1 or TRBD2 (5 bases each). Germline assignment: CDR1 SGHAT and CDR2 FQNNGV. The CDR3 sequence is 14 residues long. Trimming took off 4 bases at V and 6 bases at J, with 13 bases between the two ends.

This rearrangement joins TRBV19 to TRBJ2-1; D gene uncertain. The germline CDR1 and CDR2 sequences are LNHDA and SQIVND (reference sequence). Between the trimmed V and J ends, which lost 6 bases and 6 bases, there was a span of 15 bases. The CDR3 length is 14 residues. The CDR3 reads CASRRQVDFNEQFF. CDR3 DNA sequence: TGTGCCAGTAGAAGGCAGGTGGATTTCAATGAGCAGTTCTTC.

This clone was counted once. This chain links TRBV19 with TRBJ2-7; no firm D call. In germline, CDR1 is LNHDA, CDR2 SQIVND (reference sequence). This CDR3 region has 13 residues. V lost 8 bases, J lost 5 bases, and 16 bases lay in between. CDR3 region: CASSEWSGHEQYF. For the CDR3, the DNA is TGTGCCAGTTCCGAGTGGTCGGGTCACGAGCAGTACTTC.